These 4 T cell receptor beta chains share one sample of origin, sequenced in a study of regulatory T cells in long-lasting Graves disease (dated by TCRdb to the early 2020s). The method was multiplex PCR. Sequencing took place on an Illumina HiSeq 4000. iRepertoire HTBI primers and Arm-PCR amplification of CDR3 regions were used to construct TCR beta libraries. Using fastp trimming at Q25 and MiXCR clonotype assembly, TCRdb reanalyzed the public sequencing data and kept in-frame beta chains. Rows with one shared CDR3 protein collapse into an entry with the most common genes and DNA. The sample table shows roughly 400,000 distinct CDR3 sequences, and around 20% are seen once. The top ten clonotypes cover about a fifth of the sample. The time point label, as the study defines it: persistent/refractory GD, antithyroid drugs over 5 years with positive TRAb. RNA was extracted from PBMCs in TRIzol for both TCR sequencing and RNA sequencing.

Material: peripheral blood mononuclear cells (PBMCs), obtained when the disease was refractory, from a patient treated with antithyroid drugs. The receptors derive from a female donor with Graves disease.

Worth noting for this clonotype: A clone one base away is much larger, so this may be a read error. Here the CDR3 omits its conserved ending phenylalanine or tryptophan, so a read error is the likely source. V usage is TRBV6-2 or TRBV6-3 and J usage is TRBJ2-7; 7 bases align to TRBD2. The V gene end was trimmed by 8 bases and the J gene end by 2 bases; junction bases not matched to a gene: 15. The CDR3 contains 16 residues. Per germline, CDR1 MNHEY and CDR2 SVGEGT. The chain's CDR3 is CASGRDGSGSTYEQYL. The CDR3 nucleotides read TGTGCCAGCGGCCGGGACGGTAGCGGGTCGACCTACGAGCAGTACCTC.

This clonotype appeared a few times. This chain connects TRBV10-3 to TRBJ2-7, with D perhaps TRBD2 (6 bases). CDR1 and CDR2 (germline): ENHRY, SYGVKD. The CDR3 spans 13 residues. V lost 10 bases and J 6 bases, leaving 19 bases between the germline ends. CDR3 in amino acids: CASQTPGLREQYF. For the CDR3, the DNA is TGTGCCAGCCAAACCCCGGGACTTCGCGAGCAGTACTTC.

This clonotype was seen ten or more times. The V call is TRBV6-9, the J call TRBJ1-2; TRBD1 agrees at 9 bases. Germline V gene lookup returns CDR1 MNHGY and CDR2 SVAAGI. There are 16 residues in the CDR3. The V segment lost 3 bases and the J segment 4 bases; nucleotides outside the gene matches: 9. The CDR3 protein is CASSYAPGQGLYGYTF. In nucleotides, the CDR3 is TGTGCCAGCAGTTACGCGCCGGGACAGGGTCTCTATGGCTACACCTTC.

The rearrangement uses TRBV10-3 and TRBJ2-4, with D perhaps matching TRBD2 (6 bases). Germline V CDR1 and CDR2: ENHRY, SYGVKD. This CDR3 has 14 residues. The V gene lost 3 bases and the J gene lost 0 bases, with 6 bases spanning the gap. CDR3 loop: CAISDGGAKNIQYF. In DNA, the CDR3 is TGTGCCATCAGTGACGGGGGAGCCAAAAACATTCAGTACTTC.